This TCR beta chain was sequenced for a study of shared clonotypes between healthy human individuals (dated by TCRdb to about 2020). Turning to the overall study: The cohort comprised a couple of women and three men aged 18 to 49 years. Per donor, three plates each were used for CD4 naive and CD4 memory, two for CD8 naive, and one for CD8 memory. To estimate repertoire size and how much clonotype sharing occurs between individuals, the study deeply sequenced the blood TCR repertoires of 4 to 6 healthy adults. Different laboratories and diverse techniques were used to prepare libraries and sequence TCR repertoires, to increase sequencing depth and limit assay-specific biases. Each donor's leukapheresis produced roughly between roughly 0.85 and 10 billion PBMCs. General study outcomes and caveats: Incomplete sequencing was indicated by rarefaction of sorted-subset datasets, despite the large sequencing depth. The small number of donors limited the genetic and exposure-history diversity represented. Sampling was restricted to blood, and TCR repertoires in tissue are likely to differ from TCR repertoires in blood. Compared with non-shared clonotypes, the clonotypes found in all four sorted-subset donors had higher generation probabilities. Pairwise subsampling indicated that sequencing depth was expected to affect the degree of clonotype sharing among donors. Estimated clonotype richness was generally larger for naive than for memory subsets. Sharing across several donors was observed for approximately 5% of naive CD4, less than 4% of naive CD8, about 2.5% of memory CD4, and around 0.44% of memory CD8 clonotypes.

The CDR3 sequence holds 13 residues, the cysteine and phenylalanine included. The sequence is cut down to CDR3 DNA, 39 bases in frame from base 1. V and J lose 7 bases and 2 bases, and a span of 14 bases separates them. Taken from the germline V gene, the CDR1 and CDR2 loops are SQVTM and ANQGSEA. This clone showed up just a few times. The specificity of this receptor is unknown. Base qualities are missing; no much larger clone stands one base away. The donors were healthy, HIV-negative adults with no recently reported acute infections or vaccinations. Every donor was a Caucasian adult living in Nashville, Tennessee, USA. Magnetic negative selection was used to enrich CD4+ T cells, after which naive cells were positively selected on CD45RA and the negative fraction became the memory subset. Blood was collected by leukapheresis, and PBMCs were isolated by Ficoll-Histopaque density gradient centrifugation and then cryopreserved in liquid nitrogen vapor phase. Purity and quantity of every magnetically sorted T cell population were checked by analytical flow cytometry. Genomic DNA was isolated from every sorted fraction and measured by UV absorbance on a Nanodrop 2000c.

Using the deep immunoSEQ assay, multiplex PCR amplified TCR CDR3 regions from genomic DNA. For each cell subset, the extracted genomic DNA was distributed evenly across all wells of several immunoSEQ 96-well plates, and each plate served as one replicate. For sorted subsets, each replicate PCR was loaded with about 0.2 ug genomic DNA, equivalent to 32,000 or so T cell genomes. Purified libraries were measured with a Qubit 3.0 fluorometer, size-checked on a Bioanalyzer 2100, and measured again with the KAPA Library Quantification kit. Every immunoSEQ 96-well plate was sequenced on a dedicated single-read 150-cycle Illumina NextSeq 550 flow cell. On the authors' methods: The immunoSEQ output contained only junctional sequences without quality scores, so filtering could not match that applied to full-length reads. Sequences were annotated with PyIR, a Python wrapper for IgBLAST v1.9, and V/J genes and CDR3 were assigned using IMGT germline references. Reads with weak V/J assignments (E-value above 1e-6), missing CDR3, stop codons, out-of-frame junctions, or ambiguous translated residues were removed. V3J clonotypes were defined as sequences sharing the same inferred V gene, J gene, and CDR3 amino acid sequence. Percentage overlap between repertoires was calculated by dividing the number of shared unique clonotypes by the size of the smaller repertoire. Repertoire richness was assessed with RTK rarefaction, the Chao1 estimator, and Recon v2.1 estimates of unobserved clonotypes. OLGA was used to compute generation probabilities for all TCRbeta clonotypes that the gDNA method yielded from a few donors. The table was pulled from immuneACCESS by TCRdb, which kept in-frame rearrangements only. Such tables lose some clones; where checked, under half of the loss comes from unresolved V genes, and the rest has no known cause. The D gene and trimming were derived from the DNA, and the V and J assignments and clone size from that table. The sample table holds about 1.1 million clones, of which about 80% were seen once. Together, the top ten hold roughly 0.62% of the sample.

The specimen was memory CD4+ T cells from PBMCs. This sample's cell subset or site label indicates: CD45RA-negative fraction. The TCR sequence derives from a man aged 18-30 years in good health. Some clones in this sample may be carry-over from other donors' samples. Rearrangement joined TRBV29-1 to TRBJ1-1, with a tentative D gene TRBD1 over 6 matching bases. The nucleotide sequence reads as follows: TGCAGCGGCCTGGACAGCGGAAACACTGAAGCTTTCTTT. It translates to CSGLDSGNTEAFF. With the rest looked up from the reference TRBV29-1 and TRBJ1-1 genes rather than sequenced, the full variable domain is SAVISQKPSRDICQRGTSLTIQCQVDSQVTMMFWYRQQPGQSLTLIATANQGSEATYESGFVIDKFPISRPNLTFSTLTVSNMSPEDSSIYLCSGLDSGNTEAFFGQGTRLTVV.